The 11 T cell receptor beta chains reported below all come from one sample, sequenced in a study of T cell repertoires in cytomegalovirus infection. MiXCR, run by TCRdb on the reads, gives a single entry per CDR3 protein. The top ten clones hold about 15% of a sample with about 260,000 distinct CDR3 sequences, 9.1% of them seen once. The sample consisted of PBMCs. The receptors stem from a human donor in good health (CMV status not recorded). Some clones in this sample may be carry-over from other donors' samples.

This clonotype is categorized as medium-sized (0.01 to 0.1%). The chain is built from TRBV7-2 and TRBJ1-2, with TRBD1 matching 9 bases. V was clipped by 3 bases and J by 2 bases; unmatched bases: 1. The CDR3 is made up of 14 amino acids. Germline CDR1 SGHTA, CDR2 FQGNSA. CDR3 sequence (DNA): TGTGCCAGCAGCTTCGGGACAGGGAACTATGGCTACACCTTC. This codes for CASSFGTGNYGYTF.

This clonotype was found many times. CDR3 DNA: TGTGCCAGCAGACCCCTCGGACAGGCAGTGGACTGGCATTTT. Translating gives CASRPLGQAVDWHF. V is TRBV6-2 or TRBV6-3 and J is TRBJ1-5; the match to TRBD1 covers 7 bases. The CDR3 is 14 amino acids. CDR1 and CDR2 from the germline V gene are MNHEY and SVGEGT. V gave up 6 bases and J gave up 15 bases; unmatched junction bases: 17.

This clonotype has a count of ten or more. The V and J genes are TRBV7-2 and TRBJ1-5; unclear D gene. The V gene lost 8 bases and the J gene lost 4 bases, with 9 bases spanning the gap. Germline V gene lookup returns CDR1 SGHTA and CDR2 FQGNSA. The CDR3 is 12 amino acids. CDR3 protein: CASGSRNQPQHF. In DNA form, the CDR3 reads TGTGCCAGCGGGAGCCGGAATCAGCCCCAGCATTTT.

This clonotype was detected many times. The gene calls are TRBV7-9 and TRBJ2-7; D might be TRBD2 (6 bases). The germline V gene has CDR1 SEHNR and CDR2 FQNEAQ (reference sequence). The germline V and J ends were trimmed by 3 bases and 7 bases, with 16 bases remaining between them. CDR3 length equals 14 residues. This chain's CDR3 is CASSLEGRGNEQYF. As DNA, the CDR3 is TGTGCCAGCAGCTTGGAGGGGCGCGGAAATGAGCAGTACTTC.

The chain joins TRBV5-1 to TRBJ2-7; D is ambiguous. This CDR3 has 15 residues. CDR1 is SGHRS and CDR2 is YFSETQ in the germline V gene. Trimming took off 0 bases at V and 2 bases at J, with 12 bases between the two ends. Here the CDR3 reads CASSLASTRTYEQYF. CDR3 coding DNA: TGCGCCAGCAGCTTGGCAAGTACCCGCACCTACGAGCAGTACTTC. Full variable domain (missing parts from reference TRBV5-1 and TRBJ2-7): KAGVTQTPRYLIKTRGQQVTLSCSPISGHRSVSWYQQTPGQGLQFLFEYFSETQRNKGNFPGRFSGRQFSNSRSEMNVSTLELGDSALYLCASSLASTRTYEQYFGPGTRLTVT.

The gene calls are TRBV30 and TRBJ1-1; no definite D call. The CDR3 covers 13 residues. V was cut by 5 bases and J by 2 bases, with 12 bases left in between. Germline V gives CDR1 GTSNPN, CDR2 SVGIG (reference sequence). The CDR3 sequence: CAWASRANTEAFF. As DNA, the CDR3 is TGTGCCTGGGCGAGTAGAGCAAACACTGAAGCTTTCTTT.

This clonotype was counted only a few times. No DNA is shown, since the ends of the CDR3 on it are uncertain; the CDR3 is the one TCRdb lists. CDR3 in amino acids: CSVADGNF. The gene calls are TRBV29-1 and TRBJ1-1; the D call of TRBD1 is as the table states it, not checked on the DNA. The CDR3 length equals 8 residues, ends included. CDR1 is SQVTM, CDR2 ANQGSEA, per germline.

This chain connects TRBV15 to TRBJ1-5; 7 bases are shared with TRBD1. The germline V gene encodes CDR1 LNHNV and CDR2 YYDKDF (reference sequence). CDR3 length: 15 amino acids. The trim removed 5 bases at V and 0 bases at J, leaving 4 bases unmatched. CDR3 residues: CATSLGQYSNQPQHF. CDR3 nucleotide sequence: TGTGCCACCAGCCTGGGACAGTATAGCAATCAGCCCCAGCATTTT.

This clonotype was detected many times. The V and J genes are TRBV4-1 and TRBJ1-2; maybe TRBD1 (6 bases). This CDR3 region has 14 residues. Trimming removed 0 bases from V and 7 bases from J, with 12 bases in between. From germline, CDR1 is MGHRA and CDR2 YSYEKL. This CDR3 reads CASSQEGGYSGYTF. CDR3 DNA: TGCGCCAGCAGCCAAGAAGGGGGTTATAGTGGCTACACCTTC.

The genes are TRBV5-1 and TRBJ2-7; 9 bases map to TRBD1. There are 15 residues in the CDR3. Trimming took 2 bases from V and 3 from J; bases not matched to a gene: 6. Per germline, CDR1 SGHRS and CDR2 YFSETQ. This CDR3 reads CASSFGQGTLYEQYF. For the CDR3, the DNA is TGCGCCAGCAGCTTTGGACAGGGGACACTCTACGAGCAGTACTTC.

At least ten counts were recorded for this clonotype. The chain joins TRBV7-2 to TRBJ2-1; tentatively, D is TRBD2 (6 bases). The CDR3 runs to 15 residues. CDR1 is SGHTA and CDR2 is FQGNSA in the germline V gene. V lost 5 bases, J lost 2 bases, and 13 bases lay in between. CDR3 DNA sequence: TGTGCCAGCAGCCCCGGGAGAAACACCTACAATGAGCAGTTCTTC. This sequence encodes CASSPGRNTYNEQFF. Full variable domain (missing parts from reference TRBV7-2 and TRBJ2-1): GAGVSQSPSNKVTEKGKDVELRCDPISGHTALYWYRQSLGQGLEFLIYFQGNSAPDKSGLPSDRFSAERTGGSVSTLTIQRTQQEDSAVYLCASSPGRNTYNEQFFGPGTRLTVL.